This TCR beta chain comes out of a study of patients and donors after allogeneic stem cell transplantation. The CDR3 has 15 residues. Trimming left V 5 bases short and J 5 bases short, with 18 bases between. Germline loops: CDR1 SGHAT, CDR2 FQNNGV. MiXCR was run by TCRdb on the RT-PCR reads, yielding one entry per CDR3 protein. The table has roughly 200,000 distinct CDR3 sequences, around 41% seen once. This TCR came from a human donor who was either an allogeneic HSCT recipient or a stem cell or donor lymphocyte infusion donor (not recorded which). It is not recorded whose cells these are; they may come from a transplant donor. The rearrangement uses TRBV11-2 and TRBJ2-5, with D hard to call. Sequencing was performed on blood, either unsorted or a sorted T cell fraction (not recorded which). CDR3 loop: CASSPGPTHWETQYF. The CDR3, as DNA: TGTGCCAGCAGCCCCGGGCCGACGCACTGGGAGACCCAGTACTTC.